Listed here are 20 T cell receptor beta chains from one sample, sequenced in a study of T cell responses to AZD1222 COVID-19 vaccine. Libraries were prepared by immunoSEQ multiplex PCR; TCRdb keeps only in-frame clonotypes and omits some of them. The repertoire consists of 160,000 or so clones, with under 95% occurring once and the leading ten covering roughly 0.98%. This sample comprised peripheral blood, obtained 28 days after the second AZD1222 dose. These receptors all come from an adult who received the AZD1222 COVID-19 vaccine.

The rearrangement joins TRBV4-1 to TRBJ2-7; no definite D call. The length of the CDR3 is 13 residues. Germline values: CDR1 MGHRA, CDR2 YSYEKL. The ends were cut back, 0 bases at V and 3 bases at J, with 6 bases in the middle. DNA of the CDR3: TGCGCCAGCAGCCAAGACTGGGGCTACGAGCAGTACTTC. Translated: CASSQDWGYEQYF.

This chain joins TRBV6-5 and TRBJ1-1, with a tentative D call TRBD1 (5 bases). V gave up 0 bases and J gave up 5 bases, with 10 bases separating them. The germline CDR1 and CDR2 sequences are MNHEY and SVGAGI. CDR3 length: 14 residues. The CDR3 DNA reads as TGTGCCAGCAGTTACTCGGGCAGGGTGACTGAAGCTTTCTTT. It encodes CASSYSGRVTEAFF.

This chain uses TRBV3-1 (or the pseudogene TRBV3-2) with TRBJ1-2, with TRBD1 as a possible D gene (6 bases). Germline CDR1 reads LGHDT; CDR2 reads YNNKEL (reference sequence). Between the trimmed V and J ends, which lost 0 bases and 8 bases, there was a span of 16 bases. CDR3 length: 15 residues. CDR3 nucleotides: TGTGCCAGCAGCCAAGATCGCGGGGGCCAGAGGGGCTACACCTTC. Its protein product is CASSQDRGGQRGYTF.

The genes are TRBV7-9 and TRBJ1-1; D is uncertain. The CDR3 is made up of 13 amino acids. Trimming took off 3 bases at V and 4 bases at J, with 9 bases between the two ends. From germline, CDR1 is SEHNR and CDR2 FQNEAQ (reference sequence). CDR3 amino acids: CASSFKGLTEAFF. The CDR3 bases are TGTGCCAGCAGCTTCAAGGGTCTCACTGAAGCTTTCTTT.

This clone was counted a single time. Different DNA sequences within this sample yield the same CDR3. This sequence joins TRBV12-3 or TRBV12-4 and TRBJ2-7; D gene uncertain. The CDR3 totals 11 residues. The V and J ends lost 1 base and 7 bases respectively, with 5 bases between them. CDR3 loop: CASSLGSEQYF. CDR3 sequence (DNA): TGTGCCAGCAGTTTAGGGTCGGAGCAGTACTTC.

DNA of the CDR3: TGTGCCAGCAGCGGCCTCGGTGTTTCAAACACTGAAGCTTTCTTT. Its translation is CASSGLGVSNTEAFF. This chain joins TRBV5-8 and TRBJ1-1; no clear D gene. The CDR3 runs to 15 residues. Deletions cut 4 bases from V and 2 bases from J, with 15 bases between. Germline lookup yields CDR1 SGHTS and CDR2 YDEGEE.

This chain joins TRBV30 and TRBJ2-1; weak D call: TRBD2 (7 bases). CDR1 is GTSNPN and CDR2 is SVGIG in the germline V gene (reference sequence). V lost 0 bases and J lost 7, with 16 bases in between. The CDR3 contains 15 residues. In DNA form, the CDR3 reads TGTGCCTGGAGTGTAAACCGGGGGGCCGGGAATGAGCAGTTCTTC. Translated, it gives CAWSVNRGAGNEQFF.

This CDR3 reads CASSLGGAGNTIYF. In nucleotides, the CDR3 is TGTGCCAGCAGCTTGGGAGGGGCTGGAAACACCATATATTTT. The J gene is TRBJ1-3, the V gene TRBV5-6; TRBD1 is a possible D gene (5 bases). Trimming removed 0 bases at V and 2 bases at J, with 6 bases between. The CDR3 has 14 amino acids. Germline V CDR1 and CDR2: SGHDT, YYEEEE.

This CDR3 is CASSVAGGHYEQYF. The CDR3 nucleotides read TGTGCCAGCAGTGTTGCCGGGGGGCACTACGAGCAGTACTTC. The chain combines TRBV7-9 with TRBJ2-7; D perhaps matches TRBD2 (7 bases). The V gene lost 6 bases and the J gene lost 3 bases, with 15 bases spanning the gap. Germline lookup yields CDR1 SEHNR and CDR2 FQNEAQ (reference sequence). CDR3 length: 14 amino acids.

V and J are TRBV3-1 (or the pseudogene TRBV3-2) and TRBJ2-1, with D perhaps TRBD2 (6 bases). Germline V lookup: CDR1 LGHDT, CDR2 YNNKEL (reference sequence). This CDR3 region has 20 residues. Deletions cut 0 bases from V and 2 bases from J, with 23 bases between. CDR3 nucleotide sequence: TGTGCCAGCAGCCAAGACTGGAGGGGTAGGGGATTAGGGACCTACAATGAGCAGTTCTTC. This sequence encodes CASSQDWRGRGLGTYNEQFF.

The V and J genes are TRBV14 and TRBJ2-3, with 10 bases that match TRBD1. CDR3 length: 17 amino acids. Germline V gene sequence: CDR1 SGHDN, CDR2 FVKESK. Losses at the gene ends were 3 bases for V and 4 bases for J; bases not matched to a gene: 10. The CDR3: CASSHKGPGQGPDTQYF. CDR3 coding DNA: TGTGCCAGCAGCCACAAGGGACCGGGACAGGGGCCAGATACGCAGTATTTT.

This chain uses TRBV4-1 with TRBJ1-1; 7 bases are a match to TRBD1. The CDR3 consists of 14 residues. Germline assignment: CDR1 MGHRA and CDR2 YSYEKL. V lost 4 bases to trimming and J lost 6 bases; unmatched junction nucleotides: 8. The CDR3 protein is CASSPNRGGAEAFF. The CDR3 DNA follows: TGCGCCAGCAGCCCGAACAGGGGAGGGGCTGAAGCTTTCTTT.

The CDR3 nucleotides read TGTGCCAGCAGCTTGGGGACAGCCGCTAGAAGTCAGCCCCAGCATTTT. This gives the protein CASSLGTAARSQPQHF. The chain is built from TRBV5-8 and TRBJ1-5; D perhaps matches TRBD1 (6 bases). V lost 0 bases to trimming and J lost 6 bases, with 16 bases between them. Per the germline V gene, CDR1 is SGHTS and CDR2 is YDEGEE. The CDR3 is 16 residues long. Using reference TRBV5-8 and TRBJ1-5 for the parts outside the CDR3, the full variable domain is EAGVTQSPTHLIKTRGQQATLRCSPISGHTSVYWYQQALGLGLQFLLWYDEGEERNRGNFPPRFSGRQFPNYSSELNVNALELEDSALYLCASSLGTAARSQPQHFGDGTRLSIL.

The V call is TRBV11-2, the J call TRBJ2-7; D gene ambiguous. The CDR3 covers 13 residues. V was trimmed by 3 bases and J by 1 base, leaving 7 bases between them. In germline, CDR1 is SGHAT, CDR2 FQNNGV. The CDR3 nucleotides read TGTGCCAGCAGCTTCGACTGGTCCTACGAGCAGTACTTC. It translates to CASSFDWSYEQYF.

Remarks on this clone: An end of the junction does not agree with germline; a read error may underlie this. This chain links TRBV6-5 with TRBJ1-4; D remains ambiguous. The germline V gene has CDR1 MNHEY and CDR2 SVGAGI. This CDR3 is 11 amino acids long. CDR3 nucleotides: TGTGCCAGCCGTTACAATGAAAAACTGTTTTTT. Translated, it gives CASRYNEKLFF.

V usage is TRBV7-2 and J usage is TRBJ2-2; unclear D gene. Trimming cost V 6 bases and J 7 bases, with 18 bases left between them. The CDR3 extends over 15 amino acids. Per the germline V gene, CDR1 is SGHTA and CDR2 is FQGNSA. CDR3 protein: CASSSTFFKVGELFF. DNA for the CDR3: TGTGCCAGCAGTTCGACATTTTTCAAGGTCGGGGAGCTGTTTTTT. Using reference TRBV7-2 and TRBJ2-2 for the parts outside the CDR3, the full variable domain is GAGVSQSPSNKVTEKGKDVELRCDPISGHTALYWYRQSLGQGLEFLIYFQGNSAPDKSGLPSDRFSAERTGGSVSTLTIQRTQQEDSAVYLCASSSTFFKVGELFFGEGSRLTVL.

The V and J genes are TRBV5-5 and TRBJ2-3, with TRBD1 identical over 11 bases. CDR3 length: 15 residues. V lost 2 bases to trimming and J lost 4 bases; unmatched junction nucleotides: 3. Germline V lookup: CDR1 SGHKS, CDR2 YYEKEE (reference sequence). The CDR3 nucleotides read TGTGCCAGCAGCTTTGGGACAGGGGGGGCAGATACGCAGTATTTT. Its protein is CASSFGTGGADTQYF.

J is TRBJ1-4 and V is TRBV18; D not certain. V lost 1 base to trimming and J lost 8 bases, with 14 bases between them. The germline V gene has CDR1 KGHSH and CDR2 LQKENI. This CDR3 is built from 15 residues. Here the CDR3 DNA reads TGTGCCAGCTCACCACGGGGTCAGTTGGGAGAAAAACTGTTTTTT. Translating gives CASSPRGQLGEKLFF.

This chain joins TRBV19 and TRBJ2-1; tentatively, D is TRBD2 (5 bases). This CDR3 has 13 amino acids. Trimming stripped 6 bases from V and 0 bases from J, with 6 bases between. Germline CDR1 reads LNHDA; CDR2 reads SQIVND (reference sequence). The CDR3 loop reads CASRGSSYNEQFF. The DNA for the CDR3 is TGTGCCAGTAGGGGGAGCTCCTACAATGAGCAGTTCTTC.

The sample holds one count of this clone. The V and J genes are TRBV7-6 and TRBJ1-3; no clear D gene. The CDR3 covers 15 residues. V dropped 4 bases and J dropped 0 bases, with 10 bases sitting between them. Germline values: CDR1 SGHVS, CDR2 FNYEAQ. CDR3 loop: CASSSGVNSGNTIYF. CDR3 nucleotide sequence: TGTGCCAGCAGCTCTGGGGTGAACTCTGGAAACACCATATATTTT.